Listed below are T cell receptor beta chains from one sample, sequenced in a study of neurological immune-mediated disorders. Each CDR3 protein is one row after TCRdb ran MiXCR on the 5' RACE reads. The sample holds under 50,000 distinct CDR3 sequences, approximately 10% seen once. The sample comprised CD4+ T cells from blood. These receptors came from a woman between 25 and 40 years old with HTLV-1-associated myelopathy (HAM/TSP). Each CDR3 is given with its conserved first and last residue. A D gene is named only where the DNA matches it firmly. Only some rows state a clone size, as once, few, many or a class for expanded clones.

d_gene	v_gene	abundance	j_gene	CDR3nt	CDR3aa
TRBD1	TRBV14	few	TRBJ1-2	TGTGCCAGCAGCCAGACCTACAGGGGTTGGAACTATGGCTACACCTTC	CASSQTYRGWNYGYTF
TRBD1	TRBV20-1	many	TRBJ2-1	TGCAGTGCTAGAGCTCCGGGACAGTCCTACAATGAGCAGTTCTTC	CSARAPGQSYNEQFF
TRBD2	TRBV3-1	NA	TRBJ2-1	TGTGTCAGCAGCCAGCTAGCGGGGGGGTCCGGATACAATGAGCAGTTCTTC	CVSSQLAGGSGYNEQFF
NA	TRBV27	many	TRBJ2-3	TGTGCCAGCAGTAGTTTGGACACTACGGGCACAGATACGCAGTATTTT	CASSSLDTTGTDTQYF
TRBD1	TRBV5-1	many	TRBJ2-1	TGCGCCAGCAGCTTGGAGGGGACAGCTTTCAATGAGCAGTTCTTC	CASSLEGTAFNEQFF
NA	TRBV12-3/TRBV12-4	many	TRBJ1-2	TGTGCCAGCAGTAAAACAGGGTTGAGCCCCAACTATGGCTACACCTTC	CASSKTGLSPNYGYTF
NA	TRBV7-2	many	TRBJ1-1	TGTGCCAGCAGCCTCAGGGAGAACACTGAAGCTTTCTTT	CASSLRENTEAFF
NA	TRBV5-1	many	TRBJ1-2	TGCGCCAGCAGCTCTCCGGGGCCCGAGTTAACCTTC	CASSSPGPELTF
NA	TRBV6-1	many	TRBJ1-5	TGTGCCAGCAGTGAAATTCAGCCCCAGCATTTT	CASSEIQPQHF
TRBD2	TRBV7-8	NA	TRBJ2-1	TGTGCCAGCAGCTTACCTCTCCCTAGCGGGAGGTACAATGAGCAGTTCTTC	CASSLPLPSGRYNEQFF
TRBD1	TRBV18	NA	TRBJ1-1	TGTGCCAGCTCACTTACTGACAGGGCTGAAGCTTTCTTT	CASSLTDRAEAFF
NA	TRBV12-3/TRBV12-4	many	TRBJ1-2	TGTGCCAGCAGTTTAAGGGGGAATGGCTACACCTTC	CASSLRGNGYTF
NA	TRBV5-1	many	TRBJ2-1	TGCGCCAGCAGCTTGGTCGGGGGGCATAGTGAGCAGTTCTTC	CASSLVGGHSEQFF
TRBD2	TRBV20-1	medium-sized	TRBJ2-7	TGCAGTGCTAGTAGTTCCGGGACTAGCGGCTACGAGCAGTACTTC	CSASSSGTSGYEQYF
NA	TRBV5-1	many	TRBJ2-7	TGCGCCAGCAGCTTGACAGGGCTCTCCTACGAGCAGTACTTC	CASSLTGLSYEQYF
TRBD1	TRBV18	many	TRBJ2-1	TGTGCCAGCTGGCCGGGACAGGGGGCGGCTAATGAGCAGTTCTTC	CASWPGQGAANEQFF
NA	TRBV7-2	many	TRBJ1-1	TGTGCCAGCAGCCTCAACGTTCAGAGGGCTGAAGCTTTCTTT	CASSLNVQRAEAFF
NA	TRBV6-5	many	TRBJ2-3	TGTGCCAGCAGTTACGAATATCACAGATCAGATACGCAGTATTTT	CASSYEYHRSDTQYF
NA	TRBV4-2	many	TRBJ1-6	TGTGCCAGCAGCCAAGCAGGGTTTGGGGACACTAACATTTCACCCCTCCACTTT	CASSQAGFGDTNISPLHF
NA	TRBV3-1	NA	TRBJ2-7	TGTGCCAGCAGCCCATCCGGGACCACCTACGAGCAGTACTTC	CASSPSGTTYEQYF
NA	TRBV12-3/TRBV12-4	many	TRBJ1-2	TGTGCCAGCAGTCTTCTAGCTAACTATGGCTACACCTTC	CASSLLANYGYTF
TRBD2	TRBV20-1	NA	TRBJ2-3	TGCAGTGCCTATATAGCGGGGGGCACAGATACGCAGTATTTT	CSAYIAGGTDTQYF
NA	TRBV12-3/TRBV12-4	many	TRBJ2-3	TGTGCCAGCAGTTTGTTCGGATTAGCGGCCACAGATACGCAGTATTTT	CASSLFGLAATDTQYF
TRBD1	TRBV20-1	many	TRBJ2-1	TGCAGTGCTAGGACAGGGGTTTGGTACAATGAGCAGTTCTTC	CSARTGVWYNEQFF
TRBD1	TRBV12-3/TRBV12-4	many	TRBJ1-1	TGTGCCAGCAGTTTACTTGGACAGGGAGGAAGATCGCCTGAAGCTTTCTTT	CASSLLGQGGRSPEAFF
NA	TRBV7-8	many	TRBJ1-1	TGTGCCAGCAGCTTAGCGCCGGGGAACACTGAAGCTTTCTTT	CASSLAPGNTEAFF
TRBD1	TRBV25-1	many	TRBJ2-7	TGTGCCAGCAGTGCTCGGGACAGGGTCTCCTACGAGCAGTACTTC	CASSARDRVSYEQYF
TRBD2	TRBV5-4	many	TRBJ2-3	TGTGCCAGCAGCTTGGGTATCGGTGGGGGACTAGCGGATACGCAGTATTTT	CASSLGIGGGLADTQYF
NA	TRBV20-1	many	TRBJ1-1	TGCAGTGCTAGTCAGGGGAACACTGAAGCTTTCTTT	CSASQGNTEAFF
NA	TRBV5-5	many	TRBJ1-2	TGTGCCAGCAGTCCACAGGACGCCTATGGCTACACCTTC	CASSPQDAYGYTF
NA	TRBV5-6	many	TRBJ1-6	TGTGCCAGCAGCTTGGCTTCCGGGAATTCACCCCTCCACTTT	CASSLASGNSPLHF
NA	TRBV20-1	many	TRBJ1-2	TGCAGTGCTAGACAGACGTCTTTCTATGGCTACACCTTC	CSARQTSFYGYTF
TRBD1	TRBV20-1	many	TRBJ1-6	TGCAGTGCTAGCAGGGACAGTAATCATAATTCACCCCTCCACTTT	CSASRDSNHNSPLHF
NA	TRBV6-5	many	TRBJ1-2	TGTGCCAGCAGTTACTCCCAGGGACGGTATGGCTACACCTTC	CASSYSQGRYGYTF
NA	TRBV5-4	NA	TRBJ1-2	TGTGCCAGCAGCTTGGAGGCAGTTCGTAAAGGCTACACCTTC	CASSLEAVRKGYTF
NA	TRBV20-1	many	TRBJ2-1	TGTGCTCGGGGACGATCCTACAATGAGCAGTTCTTC	CARGRSYNEQFF
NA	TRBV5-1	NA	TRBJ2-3	TGCGCCAGAAGCTTTGCCCCCAAAGATACGCAGTATTTT	CARSFAPKDTQYF
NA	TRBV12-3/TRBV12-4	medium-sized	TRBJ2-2	TGTGCCAGCAGTAACACCCGGGAGCTGTTTTTT	CASSNTRELFF